A single sample gave rise to the 21 T cell receptor beta chains below, sequenced in a study of cytomegalovirus exposure and HLA in healthy donors. PCR involved 60 Vbeta and 13 Jbeta primers. Sequencing was performed with immunoSEQ multiplex PCR; in TCRdb, only in-frame clones are kept and a portion is missing. This listing includes tens of thousands of clones. The sample was PBMCs. The receptors were sampled from a middle-aged man in good health and CMV-seronegative.

V is TRBV7-3 and J is TRBJ2-3, with 9 bases fitting TRBD1. J gave up 6 bases and V 5 bases, and 12 bases lay outside the gene matches. CDR1 is SGHTA, CDR2 FQGTGA, per germline. The CDR3 loop spans 16 amino acids. This chain's CDR3 is CASSLLGGQGMDTQYF. CDR3 DNA: TGTGCCAGCAGCCTCCTCGGGGGACAGGGAATGGATACGCAGTATTTT.

This chain joins TRBV9 and TRBJ1-2; 9 bases agree with TRBD1. The CDR3 is made up of 14 amino acids. With V trimmed by 0 bases and J by 5 bases, 2 bases remained unmatched. CDR1 and CDR2 from the germline V gene are SGDLS and YYNGEE. The CDR3 coding sequence is TGTGCCAGCAGCGTAGGGGGACAGGGATATGGCTACACCTTC. Its translation: CASSVGGQGYGYTF. The full variable domain, rest sourced from reference TRBV9 and TRBJ1-2, is DSGVTQTPKHLITATGQRVTLRCSPRSGDLSVYWYQQSLDQGLQFLIQYYNGEERAKGNILERFSAQQFPDLHSELNLSSLELGDSALYFCASSVGGQGYGYTFGSGTRLTVV.

The V and J genes are TRBV7-2 and TRBJ2-7; 11 bases map to TRBD2. Germline loops: CDR1 SGHTA, CDR2 FQGNSA. The CDR3 totals 16 residues. V was clipped by 1 base and J by 2 bases; unmatched bases: 4. This chain's CDR3 is CASSLVGSGGAYEQYF. In DNA, the CDR3 is TGTGCCAGCAGCTTAGTTGGTAGCGGGGGGGCCTACGAGCAGTACTTC.

V and J are TRBV5-6 and TRBJ1-2, with D tentatively TRBD1 (6 bases). The CDR3 length is 12 residues. CDR1 is SGHDT and CDR2 is YYEEEE in the germline V gene. V was pared by 4 bases and J by 5 bases, with 9 bases between. In DNA form, the CDR3 reads TGTGCCAGCAGCCAAACAGGGTATGGCTACACCTTC. Amino acid sequence: CASSQTGYGYTF.

The genes are TRBV5-1 and TRBJ2-4; 9 bases fit TRBD1. V trimming: 9 bases; J trimming: 4 bases; junction bases outside the gene matches: 11. Germline V lookup: CDR1 SGHRS, CDR2 YFSETQ. The CDR3 loop spans 15 amino acids. The CDR3 loop is CAIDKPGQGKNIQYF. The CDR3 DNA reads TGCGCCATCGACAAACCGGGACAGGGAAAAAACATTCAGTACTTC. Full variable domain (rest looked up from reference TRBV5-1 and TRBJ2-4): KAGVTQTPRYLIKTRGQQVTLSCSPISGHRSVSWYQQTPGQGLQFLFEYFSETQRNKGNFPGRFSGRQFSNSRSEMNVSTLELGDSALYLCAIDKPGQGKNIQYFGAGTRLSVL.

The V and J genes are TRBV27 and TRBJ1-5, with a possible D match to TRBD1 (5 bases). V dropped 4 bases and J dropped 1 base, with 8 bases sitting between them. CDR3 length: 14 residues. Germline CDR1 is MNHEY and CDR2 is SMNVEV (reference sequence). CDR3 residues: CASSSGLSNQPQHF. For the CDR3, the DNA is TGTGCCAGCAGTTCAGGGCTCAGCAATCAGCCCCAGCATTTT.

V and J are TRBV27 and TRBJ2-7; D remains unclear. The CDR3 spans 13 residues. In germline, CDR1 is MNHEY, CDR2 SMNVEV (reference sequence). The ends were cut back, 7 bases at V and 0 bases at J, with 10 bases in the middle. The DNA of the CDR3 is TGTGCCAGCAAGCCATCCTCCTCCTACGAGCAGTACTTC. This encodes CASKPSSSYEQYF.

J is TRBJ1-6 and V is TRBV2, with 8 positions matching TRBD1. V shed 6 bases, J shed 14 bases, and the junction held 15 bases outside the gene matches. The CDR3 extends over 15 amino acids. CDR1 and CDR2 (germline): SNHLY, FYNNEI. This CDR3 reads CASRTWTGRMSALHF. CDR3 nucleotide sequence: TGTGCCAGCAGGACCTGGACAGGGAGGATGTCGGCCCTCCACTTT. Using reference TRBV2 and TRBJ1-6 for the parts outside the CDR3, the full variable domain is EPEVTQTPSHQVTQMGQEVILRCVPISNHLYFYWYRQILGQKVEFLVSFYNNEISEKSEIFDDQFSVERPDGSNFTLKIRSTKLEDSAMYFCASRTWTGRMSALHFGNGTRLTVT.

The genes are TRBV2 and TRBJ1-1; 7 bases agree with TRBD1. The CDR3 has 14 amino acids. Per the germline V gene, CDR1 is SNHLY and CDR2 is FYNNEI. Trimming removed 5 bases from V and 1 base from J; junction bases left unmatched: 4. The CDR3 region has the DNA TGTGCCAGCAGTCACGGGACAGCGAACACTGAAGCTTTCTTT. Translated, it gives CASSHGTANTEAFF.

The J gene is TRBJ1-2, the V gene TRBV7-3; perhaps TRBD1 as D (6 bases). Trimming pared 4 bases from V and 8 bases from J, leaving 14 bases between. This CDR3 is built from 13 residues. In germline, CDR1 is SGHTA, CDR2 FQGTGA. CDR3 sequence (DNA): TGTGCCAGCAGCTCTGGGCAGGGGTTGGGCTACACCTTC. Translating it yields CASSSGQGLGYTF.

The J gene is TRBJ1-1, the V gene TRBV5-1; D gene uncertain. V shed 3 bases and J shed 0 bases, with 6 bases lying between them. Germline V lookup: CDR1 SGHRS, CDR2 YFSETQ. The CDR3 runs to 13 residues. For the CDR3, the DNA is TGCGCCAGCAGCTGGGGAGTGAACACTGAAGCTTTCTTT. It encodes CASSWGVNTEAFF.

The chain uses TRBV6-5 and TRBJ1-4; D ambiguous. There are 15 residues in the CDR3. Per the germline V gene, CDR1 is MNHEY and CDR2 is SVGAGI. V gave up 0 bases and J gave up 0 bases, with 5 bases separating them. DNA for the CDR3: TGTGCCAGCAGTTACTCCGGGGCAACTAATGAAAAACTGTTTTTT. Protein sequence: CASSYSGATNEKLFF.

The rearrangement joins TRBV2 to TRBJ2-7, with 8 bases matching TRBD1. There are 15 residues in the CDR3. Germline assignment: CDR1 SNHLY and CDR2 FYNNEI. V gave up 10 bases and J gave up 2 bases; unmatched junction bases: 13. The CDR3: CATQPPGTGTYEQYF. The CDR3 bases are TGTGCCACCCAGCCCCCCGGGACAGGAACCTACGAGCAGTACTTC.

This chain uses TRBV6-1 with TRBJ1-1; TRBD1 aligns across 9 bases. The CDR3 is 14 amino acids. Germline V CDR1 and CDR2: MNHNS, SASEGT. The J segment lost 1 base and the V segment lost 4 bases, leaving 1 base of the junction unmatched. Written as DNA, the CDR3 is TGTGCCAGCAGTGGGGGACAGGGGAACACTGAAGCTTTCTTT. Its translation is CASSGGQGNTEAFF.

V and J are TRBV2 and TRBJ1-1; D uncertain. Trimming shortened V by 9 bases and J by 3 bases, and 8 bases separated the two germline ends. Germline loops: CDR1 SNHLY, CDR2 FYNNEI. This CDR3 spans 11 amino acids. In nucleotides, the CDR3 is TGTGCCAGAACGACTGACACTGAAGCTTTCTTT. Encoded protein: CARTTDTEAFF.

The chain uses TRBV10-3 and TRBJ2-3, with 11 nucleotides matching TRBD2. The CDR3 has 16 amino acids. Trimming took 3 bases from V and 4 from J; bases not matched to a gene: 6. Germline CDR1 and CDR2: ENHRY and SYGVKD. CDR3 sequence reads: CAISDLGTSGSDTQYF. The CDR3 DNA follows: TGTGCCATCAGTGACCTTGGGACTAGCGGTTCAGATACGCAGTATTTT.

V gene TRBV29-1 combines with J gene TRBJ2-1, with 8 bases aligning to TRBD2. Trimming took 7 bases from V and 3 from J; bases not matched to a gene: 8. There are 14 residues in the CDR3. CDR1 and CDR2 (germline): SQVTM, ANQGSEA. CDR3 in amino acids: CSARSGSHYNEQFF. CDR3 DNA sequence: TGCAGCGCCAGAAGCGGGAGTCACTACAATGAGCAGTTCTTC.

This chain links TRBV6-5 with TRBJ2-3; a possible D gene is TRBD2 (6 bases). The CDR3 is 15 residues long. The germline V and J ends were trimmed by 2 bases and 8 bases, with 17 bases remaining between them. Per germline, CDR1 MNHEY and CDR2 SVGAGI. The CDR3 DNA is TGTGCCAGCAGTTACAGTTCAGGAGGGTTGGGTACGCAGTATTTT. This encodes CASSYSSGGLGTQYF.

This sequence joins TRBV5-1 and TRBJ2-1; a possible D gene is TRBD1 (5 bases). The ends were cut back, 0 bases at V and 6 bases at J, with 13 bases in the middle. This CDR3 has 15 residues. Germline values: CDR1 SGHRS, CDR2 YFSETQ. This chain's CDR3 is CASSLAPGLGNEQFF. CDR3 nucleotide sequence: TGCGCCAGCAGCTTGGCCCCAGGGTTGGGCAATGAGCAGTTCTTC.

The chain carries TRBV19 and TRBJ2-7; 8 nucleotides line up with TRBD1. Germline values: CDR1 LNHDA, CDR2 SQIVND (reference sequence). Trimming took 3 bases from V and 5 from J; bases not matched to a gene: 9. This CDR3 contains 15 residues. CDR3: CASSIQGAVVHEQYF. CDR3 coding DNA: TGTGCCAGTAGTATCCAGGGGGCTGTTGTCCACGAGCAGTACTTC.

The chain is built from TRBV27 and TRBJ1-1; D ambiguous. V lost 6 bases to trimming and J lost 5 bases, with 13 bases between them. CDR1 and CDR2 (germline): MNHEY, SMNVEV (reference sequence). The CDR3 extends over 13 amino acids. The CDR3 DNA sequence: TGTGCCAGCAGGAGGCCCGGGAGGACTGAAGCTTTCTTT. It specifies CASRRPGRTEAFF.